The 30 T cell receptor beta chains in this list originate from one sample, sequenced in a study of blood T cells in healthy people across ages. Alongside a J-beta primer mix, a sample-barcoded 5' primer served in a second PCR lasting roughly 7 to 11 cycles. MiXCR, applied by TCRdb to the 5' RACE reads, yields one record per CDR3 protein. The table lists more than 1 million distinct CDR3 sequences, more than 35% of them singletons. The sample consisted of blood. These receptors originate from a woman aged 55-70 years in good health.

The V and J genes are TRBV6-2 or TRBV6-3 and TRBJ2-1, with D unresolved. In germline, CDR1 is MNHEY, CDR2 SVGEGT. CDR3 length equals 12 residues. The V gene lost 11 bases and the J gene lost 1 base, with 9 bases spanning the gap. As DNA, the CDR3 is TGTGCCGCGGCAGGATCCTACAATGAGCAGTTCTTC. Encoded protein: CAAAGSYNEQFF.

The chain joins TRBV28 to TRBJ1-4, with 8 nucleotides matching TRBD1. The CDR3 has 15 residues. J lost 7 bases, V lost 6 bases, and 10 bases had no gene match. CDR1 is MDHEN and CDR2 is SYDVKM in the germline V gene. The CDR3 spells CASSSPSGGGEKLFF. In DNA form, the CDR3 reads TGTGCCAGCAGCAGCCCGTCAGGGGGCGGTGAAAAACTGTTTTTT. The whole variable domain, filled in from reference TRBV28 and TRBJ1-4, reads DVKVTQSSRYLVKRTGEKVFLECVQDMDHENMFWYRQDPGLGLRLIYFSYDVKMKEKGDIPEGYSVSREKKERFSLILESASTNQTSMYLCASSSPSGGGEKLFFGSGTQLSVL.

The chain carries TRBV29-1 and TRBJ2-7; D perhaps matches TRBD1 (6 bases). Germline assignment: CDR1 SQVTM and CDR2 ANQGSEA. With 8 bases removed from V and 3 bases from J, the gap between germline ends came to 11 bases. This CDR3 is 11 amino acids long. This CDR3 is CSTMDSYEQYF. The CDR3 DNA reads TGCAGCACTATGGACAGCTACGAGCAGTACTTC.

This clonotype was seen more than once but under ten times. The chain couples TRBV11-2 to TRBJ2-7; 8 bases align to TRBD2. The V segment lost 5 bases and the J segment 2 bases; nucleotides outside the gene matches: 5. This CDR3 has 14 amino acids. Germline CDR1 SGHAT, CDR2 FQNNGV. CDR3 residues: CASSVGLGPYEQYF. In DNA, the CDR3 is TGTGCCAGCAGCGTGGGACTAGGACCCTACGAGCAGTACTTC.

This rearrangement joins TRBV15 to TRBJ2-7, with unresolved D. Between the trimmed V and J ends, which lost 0 bases and 2 bases, there was a span of 5 bases. Germline V gene data show CDR1 as LNHNV and CDR2 as YYDKDF (reference sequence). The length of the CDR3 is 13 residues. The CDR3 nucleotides are TGTGCCACCAGCAGAGAACAGACCTACGAGCAGTACTTC. Residues: CATSREQTYEQYF.

This clonotype occurred a few times. V gene TRBV5-1 combines with J gene TRBJ2-3; D is uncertain. The CDR3 runs 16 residues. Germline lookup yields CDR1 SGHRS and CDR2 YFSETQ. Trimming pared 3 bases from V and 6 bases from J, leaving 20 bases between. In nucleotides, the CDR3 is TGCGCCAGCAGCTCCGCGGTAGGCGGTGGCGTCGATACGCAGTATTTT. Encoded protein: CASSSAVGGGVDTQYF.

As concerns this clonotype: The conserved phenylalanine or tryptophan is not found at the CDR3 terminus, so this likely reflects a read error. The rearrangement joins TRBV6-2 or TRBV6-3 to TRBJ2-7; no definite D call. Trimming stripped 2 bases from V and 5 bases from J, with 10 bases between. The germline V gene has CDR1 MNHEY and CDR2 SVGEGT. The CDR3 has 13 residues. The CDR3 DNA follows: TGTGCCAGCAGTTACGGTCGAATAGACGAGCAGTACCTC. This translates into CASSYGRIDEQYL.

The chain has TRBV2 and TRBJ2-7, with 9 bases fitting TRBD1. The CDR3 has 12 amino acids. V lost 6 bases, J lost 6 bases, and 3 bases stayed unmatched. In germline, CDR1 is SNHLY, CDR2 FYNNEI. DNA of the CDR3: TGTGCCAGCAGGGGGACAGGGAGCGAGCAGTACTTC. Protein product: CASRGTGSEQYF.

This clonotype occurred many times. The chain carries TRBV27 and TRBJ2-6; no firm D call. V was cut by 5 bases and J by 2 bases, with 7 bases left in between. The germline CDR1 and CDR2 sequences are MNHEY and SMNVEV (reference sequence). This CDR3 region has 14 residues. The CDR3 region has the DNA TGTGCCAGCAGTGGAAACACTGGGGCCAACGTCCTGACTTTC. Translated: CASSGNTGANVLTF. Full variable domain (missing parts from reference TRBV27 and TRBJ2-6): EAQVTQNPRYLITVTGKKLTVTCSQNMNHEYMSWYRQDPGLGLRQIYYSMNVEVTDKGDVPEGYKVSRKEKRNFPLILESPSPNQTSLYFCASSGNTGANVLTFGAGSRLTVL.

With regard to this clonotype: At one end the junction does not follow the germline gene, possibly because of a read error. V is TRBV11-2 and J is TRBJ2-1; unclear D gene. This CDR3 has 12 residues. The germline CDR1 and CDR2 sequences are SGHAT and FQNNGV. The chain's CDR3 is CASSFWENERFF. The CDR3 DNA sequence: TGTGCCAGCAGCTTCTGGGAAAATGAGCGGTTCTTC.

The chain employs TRBV25-1 and TRBJ2-5, with D hard to call. V was shortened by 3 bases and J by 3 bases, with 14 bases between the two germline ends. CDR1 and CDR2 (germline): MGHDK, SYGVNS. The CDR3 loop spans 15 amino acids. CDR3 sequence reads: CASSDRAWQEETQYF. CDR3 nucleotide sequence: TGTGCCAGCAGTGACAGAGCGTGGCAGGAAGAGACCCAGTACTTC. Together with reference TRBV25-1 and TRBJ2-5, the CDR3 gives the full variable domain: EADIYQTPRYLVIGTGKKITLECSQTMGHDKMYWYQQDPGMELHLIHYSYGVNSTEKGDLSSESTVSRIRTEHFPLTLESARPSHTSQYLCASSDRAWQEETQYFGPGTRLLVL.

The genes are TRBV5-1 and TRBJ2-7; TRBD2 matches at 9 bases. Germline CDR1 SGHRS, CDR2 YFSETQ. V was pared by 4 bases and J by 7 bases, with 21 bases of the junction left unmatched. The CDR3 is 18 amino acids. The CDR3 here is CASSGGLAAGGPGNEQYF. CDR3 coding DNA: TGCGCCAGCAGCGGGGGTCTGGCCGCGGGAGGGCCAGGGAATGAGCAGTACTTC.

CDR3 amino acids: CASRRDAAYEQYF. The CDR3, as DNA: TGTGCCAGCAGGAGGGACGCCGCCTACGAGCAGTACTTC. The chain has TRBV6-2 or TRBV6-3 and TRBJ2-7; D possibly uses TRBD1 or TRBD2 (5 bases each). The V end lost 6 bases, the J end lost 2 bases, and 11 bases lay between the germline ends. The CDR3 loop spans 13 amino acids. The germline gives CDR1 MNHEY, CDR2 SVGEGT.

This clonotype was seen many times. This rearrangement joins TRBV7-6 to TRBJ2-5; 12 bases fit TRBD2. Germline CDR1 and CDR2: SGHVS and FNYEAQ. V was clipped by 5 bases and J by 4 bases; unmatched bases: 5. The CDR3 runs to 15 residues. The CDR3 DNA reads as TGTGCCAGCAGCCAACTAGCGGGAGGATCAGAGACCCAGTACTTC. This gives the protein CASSQLAGGSETQYF. The full variable domain, its missing parts supplied by reference TRBV7-6 and TRBJ2-5, is GAGVSQSPRYKVTKRGQDVALRCDPISGHVSLYWYRQALGQGPEFLTYFNYEAQQDKSGLPNDRFSAERPEGSISTLTIQRTEQRDSAMYRCASSQLAGGSETQYFGPGTRLLVL.

The chain combines TRBV28 with TRBJ2-1; 7 positions match TRBD2. Germline V gives CDR1 MDHEN, CDR2 SYDVKM. V was pared by 7 bases and J by 4 bases, with 7 bases of the junction left unmatched. CDR3 length equals 14 residues. CDR3 nucleotides: TGTGCCAGCAACCCCAGCGGGAATTACAATGAGCAGTTCTTC. Protein: CASNPSGNYNEQFF.

This chain connects TRBV2 to TRBJ2-5, with D tentatively TRBD2 (6 bases). The DNA end is more similar to TRBJ2-7, so the J call may be wrong. The germline CDR1 and CDR2 sequences are SNHLY and FYNNEI. The CDR3 spans 15 residues. The CDR3 DNA reads as TGTGCCAGCAGGCAGGGTAGCGGCTTAGGGGCCGAGCAGTACTTC. This translates into CASRQGSGLGAEQYF.

As regards this clonotype: A read error may account for a junction end that differs from germline. V is TRBV9 and J is TRBJ2-1, with D perhaps matching TRBD2 (6 bases). This CDR3 has 12 amino acids. Germline CDR1 SGDLS, CDR2 YYNGEE. The CDR3 region has the DNA TGTGCCATCAGCGTAGTTAGCGGTGAGCAGTTCTTC. Encoded protein: CAISVVSGEQFF.

The V and J genes are TRBV5-1 and TRBJ1-4; D may be TRBD1 (6 bases). Germline CDR1 reads SGHRS; CDR2 reads YFSETQ. This CDR3 comprises 12 residues. The V gene lost 5 bases and the J gene lost 8 bases, with 10 bases spanning the gap. The CDR3 protein is CASSHQGEKLFF. CDR3 coding DNA: TGCGCCAGCAGTCACCAGGGGGAAAAACTGTTTTTT.

This clonotype has more than one count but fewer than ten. The V call is TRBV5-6, the J call TRBJ1-1; D is ambiguous. The CDR3 sequence is 15 residues long. Germline V gives CDR1 SGHDT, CDR2 YYEEEE. V was cut by 3 bases and J by 0 bases, with 12 bases left in between. The CDR3 coding sequence is TGTGCCAGCAGCTCCGACGGACTCATGAACACTGAAGCTTTCTTT. This codes for CASSSDGLMNTEAFF.

This sequence joins TRBV5-1 and TRBJ2-4, with TRBD2 identical over 16 bases. Matching the DNA end better, TRBJ2-7 makes the J call doubtful. The CDR3 consists of 19 residues. Germline V gene sequence: CDR1 SGHRS, CDR2 YFSETQ. CDR3 amino acids: CASSLEAGTSGRAACEQYF. The CDR3, as DNA: TGCGCCAGCAGCTTGGAGGCCGGGACTAGCGGGAGGGCGGCCTGCGAGCAGTACTTC.

This chain connects TRBV20-1 to TRBJ1-4; D is perhaps TRBD1 (5 bases). In germline, CDR1 is DFQATT, CDR2 SNEGSKA (reference sequence). The germline V and J ends were trimmed by 3 bases and 0 bases, with 11 bases remaining between them. The CDR3 loop spans 15 amino acids. The CDR3, as DNA: TGCAGTGCTAGGGACACCATTGCAACTAATGAAAAACTGTTTTTT. Protein: CSARDTIATNEKLFF.

This chain connects TRBV9 to TRBJ2-5, with D unresolved. Per the germline V gene, CDR1 is SGDLS and CDR2 is YYNGEE. Trimming left V 3 bases short and J 2 bases short, with 14 bases between. The CDR3 loop spans 15 amino acids. The CDR3 DNA is TGTGCCAGCAGCGCCTTTGGTCGTGGACAAGAGACCCAGTACTTC. Translated: CASSAFGRGQETQYF.

This clonotype was observed a handful of times. V is TRBV9 and J is TRBJ2-1; 11 bases are shared with TRBD2. CDR1 and CDR2 from the germline V gene are SGDLS and YYNGEE. Trimming removed 4 bases from V and 10 bases from J; junction bases left unmatched: 7. CDR3 length: 14 residues. The CDR3 protein is CASSYGTSGEEQFF. The CDR3 DNA sequence: TGTGCCAGCAGCTACGGGACTAGCGGAGAAGAGCAGTTCTTC.

This clonotype has more than one count but fewer than ten. The J gene is TRBJ2-5, the V gene TRBV20-1, with 7 bases that match TRBD1. In germline, CDR1 is DFQATT, CDR2 SNEGSKA (reference sequence). With 3 bases clipped from V and 4 bases from J, the junction kept 8 bases outside the gene matches. The CDR3 contains 14 residues. The DNA of the CDR3 is TGCAGTGCTAGTCGAACAGGGGTGGGAGAGACCCAGTACTTC. This sequence encodes CSASRTGVGETQYF.

Worth noting for this clonotype: Germline and junction disagree at one end, which may indicate a read error. This rearrangement joins TRBV20-1 to TRBJ2-1; 9 bases are a match to TRBD1. In germline, CDR1 is DFQATT, CDR2 SNEGSKA (reference sequence). CDR3 length equals 16 residues. The CDR3 loop reads CSASSGGQGSYNGQFF. The CDR3 DNA sequence: TGCAGTGCTAGCTCAGGGGGACAGGGCTCCTACAATGGGCAGTTCTTC.

This sequence joins TRBV5-6 and TRBJ2-7; TRBD2 is a possible D gene (6 bases). The CDR3 consists of 16 residues. Germline CDR1 reads SGHDT; CDR2 reads YYEEEE. V was pared by 2 bases and J by 3 bases, with 18 bases between. CDR3 amino acids: CASSLKEGLWGYEQYF. The CDR3 DNA is TGTGCCAGCAGCTTAAAGGAGGGTCTTTGGGGCTACGAGCAGTACTTC.

This chain uses TRBV20-1 with TRBJ2-1, with TRBD2 matching 14 bases. This CDR3 has 16 residues. After removal of 1 base from V and 10 bases from J, the junction contained 9 bases not matched to a gene. The germline V gene encodes CDR1 DFQATT and CDR2 SNEGSKA (reference sequence). The CDR3 DNA reads TGCAGTGCTAGAGCTTACGGGACTAGCGGGAGTGGGGAGCAGTTCTTC. It yields the protein CSARAYGTSGSGEQFF.

The rearrangement joins TRBV3-1 to TRBJ2-1; no clear D. The CDR3 has 16 residues. CDR1 is LGHDT and CDR2 is YNNKEL in the germline V gene (reference sequence). V shed 0 bases and J shed 8 bases, with 17 bases lying between them. The DNA of the CDR3 is TGTGCCAGCAGCCAAGAAGGCGAACTACCCTCCGATGAGCAGTTCTTC. Translation: CASSQEGELPSDEQFF.

The CDR3 region has the DNA TGTGCCAGCAGTTTATCTCGGGGAGGAGGGTATGGCTACACCTTC. It encodes CASSLSRGGGYGYTF. The rearrangement joins TRBV27 to TRBJ1-2; D gene ambiguous. V was trimmed by 0 bases and J by 5 bases, leaving 13 bases between them. Looked up from germline, CDR1 is MNHEY and CDR2 is SMNVEV (reference sequence). The CDR3 length is 15 residues.

This chain uses TRBV7-9 with TRBJ2-1, with D hard to call. This CDR3 spans 14 amino acids. Deletions cut 8 bases from V and 6 bases from J, with 17 bases between. Germline V gene data show CDR1 as SEHNR and CDR2 as FQNEAQ (reference sequence). CDR3 sequence (DNA): TGTGCCAGCGCCATGCGGCAGTCTTCCAATGAGCAGTTCTTC. Its translation is CASAMRQSSNEQFF.